Below, 30 T cell receptor beta chains from the same sample are listed, as sequenced in a study of vaccination effects on CD4 cells after COVID-19 (dated by TCRdb to 2022 to 2024). After less than 13 days of culture, CD4+ T cells were isolated with the EasySep CD4+ T cell isolation kit. These receptors' targets are unknown. Libraries came from the immunoSEQ multiplex PCR assay. This is the immuneACCESS table as TCRdb keeps it, with only in-frame sequences that have V and J called. A part of the clones is gone; compared with another copy, unresolved V genes explain less than half, and the rest is unexplained. This sample has tens of thousands of clones in its table, and about 60% of those were observed once. The ten largest clones add up to under 10% of the sample. The sequencing used CD4+ T cells from PBMCs cultured without peptide, collected before COVID-19 vaccination. All receptors come from a human donor who received a COVID-19 vaccine.

There are a few counts of this clone. The chain recombines TRBV3-1 (or the pseudogene TRBV3-2) with TRBJ2-3; tentative D call: TRBD2 (6 bases). CDR1 and CDR2 (germline): LGHDT, YNNKEL (reference sequence). The ends were cut back, 0 bases at V and 5 bases at J, with 18 bases in the middle. This CDR3 region has 17 residues. The CDR3 sequence is CASSQDRLGGKVDTQYF. For the CDR3, the DNA is TGTGCCAGCAGCCAAGATCGTCTCGGGGGAAAGGTAGATACGCAGTATTTT.

The V gene is TRBV14, the J gene TRBJ2-2; D remains unclear. Deletions cut 1 base from V and 9 bases from J, with 6 bases between. The germline CDR1 and CDR2 sequences are SGHDN and FVKESK. This CDR3 is 12 amino acids long. The CDR3 DNA is TGTGCCAGCAGCCAAGGGTCTTGGGAGCTGTTTTTT. It specifies CASSQGSWELFF.

In its sample, this clone was seen once. The chain uses TRBV2 and TRBJ1-2, with D perhaps matching TRBD1 (5 bases). Trimming took off 7 bases at V and 4 bases at J, with 22 bases between the two ends. This CDR3 is 16 amino acids long. Germline CDR1 and CDR2: SNHLY and FYNNEI. The DNA of the CDR3 is TGTGCCAGCACCCAACTCGGGGGGGTTCAATCCTATGGCTACACCTTC. Its translation is CASTQLGGVQSYGYTF.

The genes are TRBV3-1 (or the pseudogene TRBV3-2) and TRBJ2-1; D possibly corresponds to TRBD1 (5 bases). Trimming took 2 bases from V and 4 from J, leaving 12 bases between them. Per germline, CDR1 LGHDT and CDR2 YNNKEL (reference sequence). This CDR3 contains 15 residues. CDR3 bases: TGTGCCAGCAGCCAACAGGGTATAGGATACAATGAGCAGTTCTTC. Protein sequence: CASSQQGIGYNEQFF.

The chain joins TRBV3-1 (or the pseudogene TRBV3-2) to TRBJ2-3; 13 bases map to TRBD2. Germline-derived CDR1 and CDR2 are LGHDT and YNNKEL (reference sequence). J was trimmed by 6 bases and V by 4 bases; bases with no gene match: 4. The CDR3 runs to 15 residues. The CDR3 reads CASSLLAGGRDTQYF. The CDR3 DNA is TGTGCCAGCAGCCTACTAGCGGGGGGGCGTGATACGCAGTATTTT.

This sequence joins TRBV6-5 and TRBJ2-7, with TRBD1 matching over 9 bases. Germline V lookup: CDR1 MNHEY, CDR2 SVGAGI. This CDR3 spans 11 amino acids. Trimming cost V 6 bases and J 10 bases; bases outside gene matches: 4. The CDR3 DNA follows: TGTGCCAGCAGCCGACAGGGGGAACAGTACTTC. Its protein product is CASSRQGEQYF.

In its sample, this clone was seen once. J is TRBJ2-7 and V is TRBV10-2; D assignment may be TRBD1 or TRBD2 (5 bases each). CDR1 WSHSY and CDR2 SAAADI come from the germline V gene. Trimming removed 7 bases from V and 0 bases from J, with 13 bases in between. The CDR3 totals 14 residues. The CDR3 region has the DNA TGCGCCAGCATCATGAGGGACCACTCCTACGAGCAGTACTTC. Amino acids: CASIMRDHSYEQYF.

The chain is built from TRBV12-3 or TRBV12-4 and TRBJ2-1; D ambiguous. The CDR3 is 13 residues long. V lost 5 bases, J lost 9 bases, and 14 bases lay in between. The chain's CDR3 is CASSIMLRSEQFF. In DNA form, the CDR3 reads TGTGCCAGCAGTATAATGTTAAGGAGTGAGCAGTTCTTC.

This sequence joins TRBV5-6 and TRBJ1-1; D not resolved. Deletions cut 1 base from V and 7 bases from J, with 8 bases between. The length of the CDR3 is 12 residues. CDR1 and CDR2 from the germline V gene are SGHDT and YYEEEE. The CDR3 DNA sequence: TGTGCCAGCAGCTTGTCGGGTAATGAAGCTTTCTTT. Translated: CASSLSGNEAFF.

This sequence joins TRBV7-2 and TRBJ2-1; possibly TRBD2 for D (6 bases). Germline lookup yields CDR1 SGHTA and CDR2 FQGNSA. CDR3 length: 15 residues. Trimming pared 2 bases from V and 2 bases from J, leaving 10 bases between. The CDR3 DNA sequence: TGTGCCAGCAGCTTATCGGAGGGCGCCTACAATGAGCAGTTCTTC. It yields the protein CASSLSEGAYNEQFF.

This chain links TRBV5-4 with TRBJ2-3; D might be TRBD1 (5 bases). Germline values: CDR1 SGHNT, CDR2 YYREEE (reference sequence). The CDR3 runs to 14 residues. V lost 1 base and J 3 bases, leaving 9 bases between the germline ends. Here the CDR3 reads CASSLQGATDTQYF. CDR3 sequence (DNA): TGTGCCAGCAGCTTGCAAGGGGCTACAGATACGCAGTATTTT.

The V call is TRBV6-5, the J call TRBJ1-6, with 9 bases matching TRBD1. V lost 5 bases to trimming and J lost 8 bases; unmatched junction nucleotides: 4. This CDR3 has 14 residues. CDR1 and CDR2 from the germline V gene are MNHEY and SVGAGI. The CDR3 spells CASSKQGAYSPLHF. CDR3 nucleotides: TGTGCCAGCAGTAAACAGGGGGCCTATTCACCCCTCCACTTT.

The J gene is TRBJ2-5, the V gene TRBV18; D possibly uses TRBD1 or TRBD2 (6 bases each). V lost 6 bases, J lost 4 bases, and 15 bases lay in between. Per germline, CDR1 KGHSH and CDR2 LQKENI. CDR3 size: 14 residues. CDR3 sequence (DNA): TGTGCCAGCTCGGCCAGCGGAGGGGGAGAGACCCAGTACTTC. It translates to CASSASGGGETQYF.

A single count supports this clone. This rearrangement joins TRBV24-1 to TRBJ1-5; D perhaps matches TRBD1 (5 bases). Germline V gene sequence: CDR1 KGHDR, CDR2 SFDVKD. This CDR3 has 15 amino acids. With 4 bases removed from V and 0 bases from J, the gap between germline ends came to 9 bases. CDR3 sequence reads: CATSEPGSSNQPQHF. The CDR3 region has the DNA TGTGCCACCAGTGAGCCAGGGTCTAGCAATCAGCCCCAGCATTTT.

The chain couples TRBV5-1 to TRBJ1-1; D is uncertain. With 4 bases removed from V and 4 bases from J, the gap between germline ends came to 11 bases. The CDR3 spans 13 residues. CDR1 is SGHRS, CDR2 YFSETQ, per germline. The CDR3 nucleotides are TGCGCCAGCAGCGAAATGACGGGCACTGAAGCTTTCTTT. This sequence encodes CASSEMTGTEAFF. Together with reference TRBV5-1 and TRBJ1-1, the CDR3 gives the full variable domain: KAGVTQTPRYLIKTRGQQVTLSCSPISGHRSVSWYQQTPGQGLQFLFEYFSETQRNKGNFPGRFSGRQFSNSRSEMNVSTLELGDSALYLCASSEMTGTEAFFGQGTRLTVV.

The chain couples TRBV14 to TRBJ1-3; no clear D. With 1 base removed from V and 7 bases from J, the gap between germline ends came to 5 bases. The germline V gene encodes CDR1 SGHDN and CDR2 FVKESK. The CDR3 covers 12 residues. The CDR3 is CASSQVSNTIYF. DNA of the CDR3: TGTGCCAGCAGCCAAGTCAGCAACACCATATATTTT.

The chain links TRBV6-6 to TRBJ2-1; D gene uncertain. V lost 5 bases, J lost 12 bases, and 11 bases lay in between. CDR1 is MNHNY and CDR2 is SVGAGI in the germline V gene (reference sequence). CDR3 size: 11 residues. CDR3 nucleotides: TGTGCCAGCAGTCGCGACATAGTGCAGTTCTTC. As protein: CASSRDIVQFF.

V gene TRBV6-5 combines with J gene TRBJ2-7, with TRBD2 matching 11 bases. Germline V gene sequence: CDR1 MNHEY, CDR2 SVGAGI. This CDR3 is built from 13 residues. Losses at the gene ends were 6 bases for V and 3 bases for J; bases not matched to a gene: 1. The CDR3 protein is CASRGLADYEQYF. In nucleotides, the CDR3 is TGTGCCAGCAGGGGACTAGCGGACTACGAGCAGTACTTC.

The chain joins TRBV19 to TRBJ1-2; 8 nucleotides match TRBD1. The CDR3 consists of 16 residues. CDR1 and CDR2 from the germline V gene are LNHDA and SQIVND (reference sequence). The J segment lost 6 bases and the V segment lost 1 base, leaving 10 bases of the junction unmatched. This chain's CDR3 is CASSIGAGGVVDGYTF. Here the CDR3 DNA reads TGTGCCAGTAGTATAGGTGCAGGGGGCGTCGTGGATGGCTACACCTTC.

The table lists this clone with a count of one. CDR3 amino acids: CASRRGQTTTYEQYF. The CDR3 DNA reads TGTGCCAGCAGGCGGGGACAGACTACAACCTACGAGCAGTACTTC. The chain couples TRBV28 to TRBJ2-7, with TRBD1 as a possible D gene (7 bases). The CDR3 has 15 amino acids. Trimming pared 6 bases from V and 2 bases from J, leaving 17 bases between. Germline assignment: CDR1 MDHEN and CDR2 SYDVKM.

The V gene is TRBV6-6, the J gene TRBJ2-1; D is undetermined. The germline gives CDR1 MNHNY, CDR2 SVGAGI (reference sequence). V was shortened by 6 bases and J by 6 bases, with 21 bases between the two germline ends. The CDR3 sequence is 16 residues long. In nucleotides, the CDR3 is TGTGCCAGCAGAGGCAACGGCCTAGAAAGCTTCAATGAGCAGTTCTTC. Translating gives CASRGNGLESFNEQFF.

In this sample, this clone turned up a few times. The CDR3 DNA is TGCGCCAGCAGTCAAGGCGAAGAATCCAATCAGCCCCAGCATTTT. Its protein product is CASSQGEESNQPQHF. The rearrangement uses TRBV23-1 and TRBJ1-5; D is uncertain. TRBV23-1 is annotated as an ORF whose role is uncertain. The CDR3 consists of 15 residues. Between the trimmed V and J ends, which lost 2 bases and 3 bases, there was a span of 11 bases.

Concerning this clone: The junction departs from the called germline gene at one end, perhaps through a read error. V gene TRBV7-9 combines with J gene TRBJ1-1, with TRBD1 as a possible D gene (5 bases). Germline values: CDR1 SEHNR, CDR2 FQNEAQ (reference sequence). There are 14 residues in the CDR3. DNA of the CDR3: TGTGCCAGCACCCGGGTGGGGGAGGACACTGAGGCTTTCTTT. Amino acids: CASTRVGEDTEAFF.

In this sample, this clone turned up once. The chain combines TRBV6-5 with TRBJ2-7; TRBD1 agrees at 8 bases. The V gene end was trimmed by 6 bases and the J gene end by 1 base; junction bases not matched to a gene: 2. Germline values: CDR1 MNHEY, CDR2 SVGAGI. The CDR3 consists of 13 residues. In DNA, the CDR3 is TGTGCCAGCAGACGGACAGGGTCCTACGAGCAGTACTTC. This translates into CASRRTGSYEQYF.

This clone showed up just a few times. The V call is TRBV9, the J call TRBJ2-5, with TRBD1 identical over 12 bases. This CDR3 region has 17 residues. The V gene end was trimmed by 4 bases and the J gene end by 5 bases; junction bases not matched to a gene: 12. CDR1 is SGDLS, CDR2 YYNGEE, per germline. CDR3 region: CASSRGGTGGLTETQYF. CDR3 nucleotides: TGTGCCAGCAGCCGGGGTGGGACAGGGGGCTTAACTGAGACCCAGTACTTC.

The rearrangement links TRBV30 to TRBJ1-3; TRBD1 matches at 8 bases. This CDR3 contains 17 residues. V was pared by 0 bases and J by 2 bases, with 9 bases of the junction left unmatched. CDR1 GTSNPN and CDR2 SVGIG come from the germline V gene (reference sequence). The CDR3 bases are TGTGCCTGGAGTGTACTGAATGGCAGGGGGCCTGGAAACACCATATATTTT. Translation gives CAWSVLNGRGPGNTIYF.

In its sample, this clone was seen a few times. J is TRBJ1-2 and V is TRBV7-9; TRBD1 might be the D (6 bases). The germline V and J ends were trimmed by 5 bases and 8 bases, with 12 bases remaining between them. Germline CDR1 is SEHNR and CDR2 is FQNEAQ (reference sequence). CDR3 length: 12 residues. CDR3 nucleotide sequence: TGTGCCAGCAGCCAACAGGGTTCCGGCTACACCTTC. This encodes CASSQQGSGYTF.

V is TRBV30 and J is TRBJ1-4; TRBD1 matches at 11 bases. The CDR3 contains 15 residues. Germline V CDR1 and CDR2: GTSNPN, SVGIG (reference sequence). The trim removed 3 bases at V and 7 bases at J, leaving 7 bases unmatched. CDR3 sequence (DNA): TGTGCCTGGAGGCCGCCGGACAGGGGGCTTGAAAAACTGTTTTTT. As protein: CAWRPPDRGLEKLFF.

Concerning this clone itself: Relative to the germline gene, one junction end is altered; a read error may explain this. This chain uses TRBV5-6 with TRBJ1-4, with D unclear. There are 13 residues in the CDR3. The germline CDR1 and CDR2 sequences are SGHDT and YYEEEE. CDR3 in amino acids: CASMRGANEKLFF. The CDR3 DNA follows: TGTGCCAGCATGCGGGGAGCTAACGAAAAACTGTTTTTT.

The rearrangement joins TRBV6-5 to TRBJ1-1; 8 bases fit TRBD1. Germline V gene sequence: CDR1 MNHEY, CDR2 SVGAGI. Trimming removed 8 bases from V and 6 bases from J; junction bases left unmatched: 8. The CDR3 extends over 13 amino acids. As DNA, the CDR3 is TGTGCCAGCTGGGACAGGAACTTCCCTGAAGCTTTCTTT. Translation gives CASWDRNFPEAFF.